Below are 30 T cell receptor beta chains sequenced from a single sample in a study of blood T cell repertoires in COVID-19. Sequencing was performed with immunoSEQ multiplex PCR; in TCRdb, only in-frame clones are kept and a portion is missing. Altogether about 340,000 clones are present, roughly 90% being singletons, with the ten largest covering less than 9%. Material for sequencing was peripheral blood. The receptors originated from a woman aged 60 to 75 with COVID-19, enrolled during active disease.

CDR3 nucleotides: TGTGCCAGCAGCTTCACAGGGGGTCGCTCCTACGAGCAGTACTTC. This codes for CASSFTGGRSYEQYF. The chain has TRBV11-3 and TRBJ2-7; 8 nucleotides agree with TRBD1. Germline V gene sequence: CDR1 SGHNT, CDR2 YENEEA. J lost 0 bases, V lost 3 bases, and 4 bases had no gene match. The CDR3 consists of 15 residues.

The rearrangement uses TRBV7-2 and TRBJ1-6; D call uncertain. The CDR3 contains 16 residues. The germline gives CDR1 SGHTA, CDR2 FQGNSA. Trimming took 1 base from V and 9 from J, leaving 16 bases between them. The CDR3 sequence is CASSLEAGSSGSPLHF. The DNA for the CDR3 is TGTGCCAGCAGCTTAGAAGCGGGCAGCTCGGGTTCACCCCTCCACTTT.

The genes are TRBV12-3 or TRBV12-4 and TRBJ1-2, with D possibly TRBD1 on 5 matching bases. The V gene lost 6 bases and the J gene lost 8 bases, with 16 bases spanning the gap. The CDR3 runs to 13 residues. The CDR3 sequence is CASRAPGGLGYTF. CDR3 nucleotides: TGTGCCAGCAGAGCTCCGGGGGGTTTAGGCTACACCTTC.

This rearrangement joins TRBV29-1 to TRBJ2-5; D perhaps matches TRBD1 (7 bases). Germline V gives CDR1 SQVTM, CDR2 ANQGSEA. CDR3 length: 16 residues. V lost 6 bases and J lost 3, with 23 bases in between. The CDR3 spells CSVLIGGGTVEETQYF. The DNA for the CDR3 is TGCAGCGTCCTTATAGGAGGGGGGACAGTGGAAGAGACCCAGTACTTC.

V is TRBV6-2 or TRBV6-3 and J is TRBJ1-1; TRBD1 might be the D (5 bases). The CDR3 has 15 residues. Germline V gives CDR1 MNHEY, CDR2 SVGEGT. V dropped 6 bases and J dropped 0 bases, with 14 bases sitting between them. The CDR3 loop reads CASSLSRVMNTEAFF. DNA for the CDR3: TGTGCCAGCAGCCTGTCCAGGGTGATGAACACTGAAGCTTTCTTT.

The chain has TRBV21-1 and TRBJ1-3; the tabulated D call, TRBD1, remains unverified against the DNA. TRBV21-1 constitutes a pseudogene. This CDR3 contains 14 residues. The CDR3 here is CASSKEHTGNTIYF. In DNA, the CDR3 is TGTGCCAGCAGCAAAGAACACACAGGAAACACCATATATTTT.

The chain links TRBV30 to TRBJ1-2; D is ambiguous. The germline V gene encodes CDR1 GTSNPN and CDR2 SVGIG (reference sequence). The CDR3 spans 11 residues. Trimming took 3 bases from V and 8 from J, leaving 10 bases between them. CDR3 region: CAWSARIGYTF. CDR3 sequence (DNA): TGTGCCTGGAGCGCGAGAATAGGCTACACCTTC.

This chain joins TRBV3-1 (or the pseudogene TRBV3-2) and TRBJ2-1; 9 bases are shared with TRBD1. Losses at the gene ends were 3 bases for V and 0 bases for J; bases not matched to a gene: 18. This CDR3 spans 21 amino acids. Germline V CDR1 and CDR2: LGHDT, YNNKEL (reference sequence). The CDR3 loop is CASSQARGQGFPSSSYNEQFF. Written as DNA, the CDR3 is TGTGCCAGCAGCCAGGCACGGGGACAGGGCTTCCCCTCTAGCTCCTACAATGAGCAGTTCTTC.

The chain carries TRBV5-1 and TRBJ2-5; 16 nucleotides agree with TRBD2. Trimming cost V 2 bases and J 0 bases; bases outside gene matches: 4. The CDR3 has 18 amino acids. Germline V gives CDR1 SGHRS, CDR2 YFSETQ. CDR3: CASSFTGTSGGDQETQYF. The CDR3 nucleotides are TGCGCCAGCAGCTTTACCGGGACTAGCGGGGGGGACCAAGAGACCCAGTACTTC.

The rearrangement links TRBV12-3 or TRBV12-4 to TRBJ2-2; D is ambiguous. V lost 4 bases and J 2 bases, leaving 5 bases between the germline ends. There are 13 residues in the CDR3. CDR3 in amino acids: CASSSLNTGELFF. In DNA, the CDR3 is TGTGCCAGCAGTTCACTTAACACCGGGGAGCTGTTTTTT.

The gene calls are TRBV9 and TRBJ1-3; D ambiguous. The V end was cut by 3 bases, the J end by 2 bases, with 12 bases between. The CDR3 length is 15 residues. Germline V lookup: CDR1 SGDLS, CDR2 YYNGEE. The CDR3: CASSASGNPGNTIYF. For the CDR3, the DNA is TGTGCCAGCAGCGCGTCCGGGAATCCTGGAAACACCATATATTTT.

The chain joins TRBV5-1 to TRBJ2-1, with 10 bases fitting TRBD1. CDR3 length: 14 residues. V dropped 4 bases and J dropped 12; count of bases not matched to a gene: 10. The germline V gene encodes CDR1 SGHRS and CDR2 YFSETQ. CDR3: CASSPSVGQGSQFF. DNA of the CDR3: TGCGCCAGCAGCCCCTCCGTGGGACAGGGGTCGCAGTTCTTC.

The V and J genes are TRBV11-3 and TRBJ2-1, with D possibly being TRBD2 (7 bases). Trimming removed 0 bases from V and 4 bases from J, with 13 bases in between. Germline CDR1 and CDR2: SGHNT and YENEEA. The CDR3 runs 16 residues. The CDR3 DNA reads TGTGCCAGCAGCTTAGATGGGGCGGGGGCGTACAATGAGCAGTTCTTC. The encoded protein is CASSLDGAGAYNEQFF.

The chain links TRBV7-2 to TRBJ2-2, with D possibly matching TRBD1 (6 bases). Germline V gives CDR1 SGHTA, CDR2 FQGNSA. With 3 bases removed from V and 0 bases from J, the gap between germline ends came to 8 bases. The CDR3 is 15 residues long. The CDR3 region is CASSFYRANTGELFF. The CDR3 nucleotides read TGTGCCAGCAGCTTTTACAGGGCGAACACCGGGGAGCTGTTTTTT.

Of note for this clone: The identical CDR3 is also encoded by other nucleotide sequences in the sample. CDR3 DNA sequence: TGTGCCAGCAGCTTAGGTCCCAGCTCCTACAATGAGCAGTTCTTC. Amino acid sequence: CASSLGPSSYNEQFF. The chain is built from TRBV11-2 and TRBJ2-1; the D is unclear. Germline V gene sequence: CDR1 SGHAT, CDR2 FQNNGV. The CDR3 totals 15 residues. V shed 1 base and J shed 0 bases, with 7 bases lying between them.

The CDR3 protein is CASQKQGATEAFF. CDR3 coding DNA: TGTGCCAGCCAAAAACAGGGGGCAACTGAAGCTTTCTTT. The chain links TRBV12-3 or TRBV12-4 to TRBJ1-1; TRBD1 aligns across 9 bases. The J segment lost 5 bases and the V segment lost 8 bases, leaving 6 bases of the junction unmatched. There are 13 residues in the CDR3.

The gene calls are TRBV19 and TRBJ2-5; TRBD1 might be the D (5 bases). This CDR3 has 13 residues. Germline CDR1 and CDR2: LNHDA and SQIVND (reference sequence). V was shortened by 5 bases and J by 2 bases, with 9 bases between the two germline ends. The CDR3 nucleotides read TGTGCCAGTAGTTCGCAGGGTCAAGAGACCCAGTACTTC. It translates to CASSSQGQETQYF.

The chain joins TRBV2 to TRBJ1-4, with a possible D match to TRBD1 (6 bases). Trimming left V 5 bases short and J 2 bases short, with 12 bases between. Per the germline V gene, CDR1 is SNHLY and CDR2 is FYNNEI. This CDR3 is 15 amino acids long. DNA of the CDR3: TGTGCCAGCAGTCCTGAGGGGGGGACTAATGAAAAACTGTTTTTT. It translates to CASSPEGGTNEKLFF.

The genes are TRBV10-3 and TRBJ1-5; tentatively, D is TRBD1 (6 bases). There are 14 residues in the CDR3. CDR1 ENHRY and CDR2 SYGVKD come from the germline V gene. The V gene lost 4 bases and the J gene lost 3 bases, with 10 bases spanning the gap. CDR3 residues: CAISGRQVNQPQHF. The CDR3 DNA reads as TGTGCCATCAGTGGTAGACAGGTCAATCAGCCCCAGCATTTT.

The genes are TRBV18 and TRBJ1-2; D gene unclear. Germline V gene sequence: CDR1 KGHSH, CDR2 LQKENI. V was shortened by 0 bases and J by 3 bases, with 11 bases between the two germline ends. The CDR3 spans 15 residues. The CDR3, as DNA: TGTGCCAGCTCACCACCGGGCCCCCTTTACTATGGCTACACCTTC. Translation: CASSPPGPLYYGYTF. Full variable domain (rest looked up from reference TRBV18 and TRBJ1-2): NAGVMQNPRHLVRRRGQEARLRCSPMKGHSHVYWYRQLPEEGLKFMVYLQKENIIDESGMPKERFSAEFPKEGPSILRIQQVVRGDSAAYFCASSPPGPLYYGYTFGSGTRLTVV.

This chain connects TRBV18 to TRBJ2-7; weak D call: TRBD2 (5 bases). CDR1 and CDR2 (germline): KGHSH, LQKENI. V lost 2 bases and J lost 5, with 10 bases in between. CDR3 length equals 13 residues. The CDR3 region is CASSPEGFHEQYF. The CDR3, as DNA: TGTGCCAGCTCACCAGAGGGTTTCCACGAGCAGTACTTC.

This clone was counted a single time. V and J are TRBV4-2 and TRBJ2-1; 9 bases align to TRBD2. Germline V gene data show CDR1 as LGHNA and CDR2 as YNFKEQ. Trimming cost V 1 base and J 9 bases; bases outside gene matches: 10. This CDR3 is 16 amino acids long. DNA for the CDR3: TGTGCCAGCAGCCAAGTGAGGGCGGGGGGGCCCAGTGAGCAGTTCTTC. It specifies CASSQVRAGGPSEQFF.

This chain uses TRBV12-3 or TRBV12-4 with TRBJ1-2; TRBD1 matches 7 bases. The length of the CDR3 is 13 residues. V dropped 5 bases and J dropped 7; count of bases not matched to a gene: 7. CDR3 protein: CASSPQGSRGYTF. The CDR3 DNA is TGTGCCAGCAGTCCACAGGGGAGCCGTGGCTACACCTTC.

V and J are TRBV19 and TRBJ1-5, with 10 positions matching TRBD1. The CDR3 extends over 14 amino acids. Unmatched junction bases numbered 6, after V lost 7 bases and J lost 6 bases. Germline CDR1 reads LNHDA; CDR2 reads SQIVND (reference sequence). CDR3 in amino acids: CASTKGQGLQPQHF. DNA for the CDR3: TGTGCCAGTACAAAGGGACAGGGGCTTCAGCCCCAGCATTTT.

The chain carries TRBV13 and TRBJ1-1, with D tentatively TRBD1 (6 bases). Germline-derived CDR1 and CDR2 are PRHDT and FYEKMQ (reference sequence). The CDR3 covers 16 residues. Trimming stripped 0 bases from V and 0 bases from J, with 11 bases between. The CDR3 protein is CASSLGQGNVNTEAFF. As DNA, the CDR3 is TGTGCCAGCAGCTTAGGCCAGGGGAATGTGAACACTGAAGCTTTCTTT.

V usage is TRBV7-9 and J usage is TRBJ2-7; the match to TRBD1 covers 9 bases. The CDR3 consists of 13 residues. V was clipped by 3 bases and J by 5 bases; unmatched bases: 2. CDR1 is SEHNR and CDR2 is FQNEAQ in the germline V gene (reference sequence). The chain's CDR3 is CASSFGQGNEQYF. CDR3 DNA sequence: TGTGCCAGCAGCTTTGGACAGGGGAACGAGCAGTACTTC.

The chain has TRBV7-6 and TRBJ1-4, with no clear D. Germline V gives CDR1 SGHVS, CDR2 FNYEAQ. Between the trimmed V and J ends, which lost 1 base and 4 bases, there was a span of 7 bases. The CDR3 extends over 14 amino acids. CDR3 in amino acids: CASSLGPINEKLFF. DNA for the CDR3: TGTGCCAGCAGCTTAGGGCCGATTAATGAAAAACTGTTTTTT. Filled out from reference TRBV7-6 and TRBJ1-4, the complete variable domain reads GAGVSQSPRYKVTKRGQDVALRCDPISGHVSLYWYRQALGQGPEFLTYFNYEAQQDKSGLPNDRFSAERPEGSISTLTIQRTEQRDSAMYRCASSLGPINEKLFFGSGTQLSVL.

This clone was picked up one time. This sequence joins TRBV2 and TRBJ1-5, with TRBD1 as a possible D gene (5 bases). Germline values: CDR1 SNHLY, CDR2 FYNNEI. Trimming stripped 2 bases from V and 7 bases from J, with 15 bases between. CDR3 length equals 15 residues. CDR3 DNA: TGTGCCAGCAGTGAAAGGAGGGCAGGGAGGCAGCCCCAGCATTTT. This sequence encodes CASSERRAGRQPQHF.

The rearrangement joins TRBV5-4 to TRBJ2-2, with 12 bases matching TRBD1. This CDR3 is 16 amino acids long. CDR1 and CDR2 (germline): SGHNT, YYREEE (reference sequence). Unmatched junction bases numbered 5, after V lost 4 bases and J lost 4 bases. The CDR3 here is CASSIPGQGATGELFF. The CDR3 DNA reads TGTGCCAGCAGCATCCCGGGACAGGGGGCCACCGGGGAGCTGTTTTTT.

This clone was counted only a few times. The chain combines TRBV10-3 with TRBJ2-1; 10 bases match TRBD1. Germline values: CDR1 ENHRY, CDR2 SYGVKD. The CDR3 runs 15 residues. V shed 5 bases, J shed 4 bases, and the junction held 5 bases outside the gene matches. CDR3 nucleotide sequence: TGTGCCATCAGTAAAGGACAGGGGGGGTACAATGAGCAGTTCTTC. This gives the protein CAISKGQGGYNEQFF.